These T cell receptor beta chains were read from a single sample in a study of identifying expanded T cells in peripheral blood. Sequencing was performed with immunoSEQ multiplex PCR; in TCRdb, only in-frame clones are kept and a portion is missing. This table holds 50,000 to 70,000 clones, approximately 87% found once. The sample was blood. The receptors originated from a person between 18 and 70 years old in good health. Both conserved end residues are part of each CDR3. Each record gives: V gene, J gene, clone size, D gene, CDR3 DNA, CDR3 protein. D genes are given only for firm matches. A row's size may be missing; if present it is once, few, many or a size class.

V gene: TRBV30
J gene: TRBJ2-7
clone size: NA
D gene: TRBD2
CDR3 DNA: TGTGCCTGGAGCGGGACTAGCGGGAGCGAGCAGTACTTC
CDR3 protein: CAWSGTSGSEQYF

V gene: TRBV28
J gene: TRBJ2-5
clone size: NA
D gene: TRBD2
CDR3 DNA: TGTGCCAGCAGTTCCCTTACTAGCGGGGGCTGGGAGACCCAGTACTTC
CDR3 protein: CASSSLTSGGWETQYF

V gene: TRBV6-5
J gene: TRBJ1-4
clone size: NA
D gene: NA
CDR3 DNA: TGTGCCAGCAGTGAAGTGGCAGACTTTGAAAAACTGTTTTTT
CDR3 protein: CASSEVADFEKLFF

V gene: TRBV21-1
J gene: TRBJ1-5
clone size: few
D gene: NA
CDR3 DNA: TGTGCCAGCAGCGGAGTAGATCAGCCCCAGCATTTT
CDR3 protein: CASSGVDQPQHF

V gene: TRBV28
J gene: TRBJ2-6
clone size: NA
D gene: NA
CDR3 DNA: TGTGCCACCGTTCGCGGCGGGGTCTCTGGGGCCAACGTCCTGACTTTC
CDR3 protein: CATVRGGVSGANVLTF

V gene: TRBV4-1
J gene: TRBJ2-7
clone size: NA
D gene: NA
CDR3 DNA: TGCGCCAGCAGCCAAGAGGCCCGCTCCTACGAGCAGTACTTC
CDR3 protein: CASSQEARSYEQYF

V gene: TRBV15
J gene: TRBJ2-7
clone size: NA
D gene: NA
CDR3 DNA: TGTGCCACCAGCAGCCTTGGAGGACTGAACTCCTACGAGCAGTACTTC
CDR3 protein: CATSSLGGLNSYEQYF

V gene: TRBV28
J gene: TRBJ2-7
clone size: NA
D gene: TRBD2
CDR3 DNA: TGTGCCAGCAGTTTGAACGGGGGGTCCGCCTACGAGCAGTACTTC
CDR3 protein: CASSLNGGSAYEQYF

V gene: TRBV18
J gene: TRBJ1-4
clone size: NA
D gene: NA
CDR3 DNA: TGTGCCAGCTCACCACCGAGGGCAGGATCGAAAAAACTGTTTTTT
CDR3 protein: CASSPPRAGSKKLFF

V gene: TRBV19
J gene: TRBJ2-7
clone size: NA
D gene: NA
CDR3 DNA: TGTGCCAGTAGTATGGGACTGACCTCCTACGAGCAGTACTTC
CDR3 protein: CASSMGLTSYEQYF

V gene: TRBV7-2
J gene: TRBJ1-2
clone size: NA
D gene: TRBD1
CDR3 DNA: TGTGCCAGCAGCTTGACAGGGGGCTATGGCTACACCTTC
CDR3 protein: CASSLTGGYGYTF

V gene: TRBV5-5
J gene: TRBJ2-6
clone size: NA
D gene: NA
CDR3 DNA: TGTGCCAGCAGCCCTAGGGGTTCTGGGGCCAACGTCCTGACTTTC
CDR3 protein: CASSPRGSGANVLTF

V gene: TRBV6-6
J gene: TRBJ1-6
clone size: few
D gene: NA
CDR3 DNA: TGTGCCAGCAGTTACTCGAACACGGTGGGTTCACCCCTCCACTTT
CDR3 protein: CASSYSNTVGSPLHF

V gene: TRBV7-2
J gene: TRBJ2-7
clone size: NA
D gene: NA
CDR3 DNA: TGTGCCAGCAGCTTAGGGGGGCAGCTCTACGAGCAGTACTTC
CDR3 protein: CASSLGGQLYEQYF

V gene: TRBV4-3
J gene: TRBJ2-5
clone size: many
D gene: NA
CDR3 DNA: TGCGCCAGCAGCCAAGCTCCCCAAGAGACCCAGTACTTC
CDR3 protein: CASSQAPQETQYF

V gene: TRBV27
J gene: TRBJ2-3
clone size: NA
D gene: TRBD2
CDR3 DNA: TGTGCCAGCAGGGTAAGGACTAGCGGGAGAAGCACAGATACGCAGTATTTT
CDR3 protein: CASRVRTSGRSTDTQYF

V gene: TRBV4-2
J gene: TRBJ2-7
clone size: NA
D gene: TRBD2
CDR3 DNA: TGTGCCAGCAGCCAGGGACGACTAGCGGGAGTGGACGAGCAGTACTTC
CDR3 protein: CASSQGRLAGVDEQYF

V gene: TRBV18
J gene: TRBJ2-5
clone size: NA
D gene: TRBD2
CDR3 DNA: TGTGCCAGCTCACCCAGACTAGCGGGGGCGCAAGAGACCCAGTACTTC
CDR3 protein: CASSPRLAGAQETQYF

V gene: TRBV7-9
J gene: TRBJ2-2
clone size: NA
D gene: NA
CDR3 DNA: TGTGCCAGCAGCGTGGGACAAAGCACCGGGGAGCTGTTTTTT
CDR3 protein: CASSVGQSTGELFF

V gene: TRBV7-6
J gene: TRBJ2-7
clone size: NA
D gene: NA
CDR3 DNA: TGTGCCAGCAGCACAGAGAGCGGCTACGAGCAGTACTTC
CDR3 protein: CASSTESGYEQYF

V gene: TRBV4-1
J gene: TRBJ2-1
clone size: NA
D gene: TRBD1
CDR3 DNA: TGCGCCAGCAGCCCCGGACAGGGAGGCTACAATGAGCAGTTCTTC
CDR3 protein: CASSPGQGGYNEQFF

V gene: TRBV6-5
J gene: TRBJ2-7
clone size: few
D gene: NA
CDR3 DNA: TGTGCCAGCAGAACCGGGATCGCGGCTGAAGAGCAGTACTTC
CDR3 protein: CASRTGIAAEEQYF

V gene: TRBV28
J gene: TRBJ1-2
clone size: NA
D gene: TRBD1
CDR3 DNA: TGTGCCAGCAGTTACAGGACAGGGCCTAACTATGGCTACACCTTC
CDR3 protein: CASSYRTGPNYGYTF

V gene: TRBV7-6
J gene: TRBJ2-3
clone size: NA
D gene: NA
CDR3 DNA: TGTGCCAGCAGCTTGGCCGGGAGCACAGATACGCAGTATTTT
CDR3 protein: CASSLAGSTDTQYF

V gene: TRBV7-6
J gene: TRBJ2-1
clone size: NA
D gene: TRBD2
CDR3 DNA: TGTGCCAGCAGCTTAGTTCCGCTAGCGGGAGTTGGTGAGCAGTTCTTC
CDR3 protein: CASSLVPLAGVGEQFF

V gene: TRBV2
J gene: TRBJ1-2
clone size: NA
D gene: TRBD1
CDR3 DNA: TGTGCCAGCAGTGAAAGGGGGCAGGTTGACTATGGCTACACCTTC
CDR3 protein: CASSERGQVDYGYTF

V gene: TRBV18
J gene: TRBJ2-1
clone size: NA
D gene: TRBD2
CDR3 DNA: TGTGCCAGCTCACCAGAGGGTACTAGCGGGAGCAATGAGCAGTTCTTC
CDR3 protein: CASSPEGTSGSNEQFF